A single sample gave rise to the 21 T cell receptor beta chains below, sequenced in a study of sequential checkpoint blockade in melanoma. The treatment was: randomized to nivolumab then ipilimumab (arm A) or the reverse (arm B). Using immunoSEQ multiplex PCR, the repertoire was profiled, and TCRdb retains in-frame clones only, with some absent. There are more than 9,500 clones in the sample; roughly 80% occur only once, and approximately 18% lies in the top ten. The specimen was CD8+ T cells sorted from blood (inferred from file names), collected from a patient given nivolumab and ipilimumab in sequence. These receptors originate from a human donor with melanoma.

The chain is built from TRBV4-2 and TRBJ2-7, with 9 bases aligning to TRBD2. Germline V gene lookup returns CDR1 LGHNA and CDR2 YNFKEQ. Trimming removed 0 bases from V and 2 bases from J; junction bases left unmatched: 11. There are 18 residues in the CDR3. CDR3 region: CASSQDRGGGGGTYEQYF. In nucleotides, the CDR3 is TGTGCCAGCAGCCAAGATCGGGGAGGCGGGGGGGGGACCTACGAGCAGTACTTC.

V and J are TRBV6-1 and TRBJ2-5; 10 bases line up with TRBD2. Per the germline V gene, CDR1 is MNHNS and CDR2 is SASEGT. The CDR3 is 15 amino acids. Germline trimming cut 6 bases from V and 0 bases from J; bases unmatched to any gene: 4. The CDR3, as DNA: TGTGCCAGCAGCCGACTAGCGGGTAACCAAGAGACCCAGTACTTC. This sequence encodes CASSRLAGNQETQYF.

In its sample, this clone was seen a few times. This chain uses TRBV27 with TRBJ2-2; a weak D match, TRBD2 (5 bases). The CDR3 is 13 residues long. The germline gives CDR1 MNHEY, CDR2 SMNVEV (reference sequence). Trimming stripped 4 bases from V and 5 bases from J, with 8 bases between. The CDR3 loop reads CASSSKRTGELFF. DNA for the CDR3: TGTGCCAGCAGTTCGAAGCGGACCGGGGAGCTGTTTTTT.

CDR3 residues: CASSAGLNTGELFF. CDR3 nucleotides: TGTGCCAGCAGCGCGGGACTGAACACCGGGGAGCTGTTTTTT. The rearrangement joins TRBV9 to TRBJ2-2; D might be TRBD2 (6 bases). The CDR3 has 14 residues. Germline CDR1 SGDLS, CDR2 YYNGEE. V was clipped by 3 bases and J by 1 base, with 7 bases between them.

This clone has only a few counts. V and J are TRBV19 and TRBJ1-2; 11 bases are a match to TRBD1. Trimming cost V 7 bases and J 8 bases; bases outside gene matches: 15. The CDR3 length is 16 residues. CDR1 and CDR2 from the germline V gene are LNHDA and SQIVND (reference sequence). CDR3 sequence: CASTDSPGTGGSGYTF. CDR3 nucleotides: TGTGCCAGTACAGACAGTCCCGGGACAGGGGGTTCCGGCTACACCTTC.

About this clone itself: The junction differs from germline at one of its ends, possibly a read error. The rearrangement uses TRBV6-5 and TRBJ1-2; 7 bases map to TRBD1. This CDR3 region has 12 residues. Germline V gene lookup returns CDR1 MNHEY and CDR2 SVGAGI. The CDR3 spells CAISGQVPGYTF. CDR3 sequence (DNA): TGTGCCATCAGTGGACAGGTTCCTGGCTACACCTTC.

The chain recombines TRBV4-2 with TRBJ2-1; 7 bases fit TRBD2. The CDR3 contains 14 residues. After removal of 3 bases from V and 10 bases from J, the junction contained 9 bases not matched to a gene. Germline V gives CDR1 LGHNA, CDR2 YNFKEQ. Here the CDR3 reads CASSQPAGREEQFF. CDR3 coding DNA: TGTGCCAGCAGCCAGCCCGCGGGGCGGGAGGAGCAGTTCTTC.

The CDR3 loop reads CASSYQGPVNEQFF. The CDR3 bases are TGTGCCAGCAGTTACCAGGGGCCGGTCAATGAGCAGTTCTTC. V and J are TRBV6-6 and TRBJ2-1; the D gene is possibly TRBD1 (6 bases). Germline values: CDR1 MNHNY, CDR2 SVGAGI (reference sequence). Trimming took 2 bases from V and 6 from J, leaving 11 bases between them. The CDR3 contains 14 residues.

The rearrangement uses TRBV6-1 and TRBJ1-1; perhaps TRBD1 as D (6 bases). CDR3 length: 13 residues. Germline V gene sequence: CDR1 MNHNS, CDR2 SASEGT. Trimming removed 4 bases at V and 3 bases at J, with 9 bases between. The CDR3 DNA follows: TGTGCCAGCAGTGCCGGACAGTACACTGAAGCTTTCTTT. The encoded protein is CASSAGQYTEAFF.

This clone is large. The chain has TRBV9 and TRBJ2-7; 7 positions agree with TRBD1. This CDR3 spans 13 amino acids. Germline V gene data show CDR1 as SGDLS and CDR2 as YYNGEE. J was trimmed by 6 bases and V by 0 bases; bases with no gene match: 3. In DNA, the CDR3 is TGTGCCAGCAGCGTAGGACAGGGAAGCGAGCAGTACTTC. Translated, it gives CASSVGQGSEQYF.

Here the CDR3 DNA reads TGTGCCAGCTCACCAGGTCCGAGGACTCCCAACAATGAGCAGTTCTTC. Encoded protein: CASSPGPRTPNNEQFF. The chain is built from TRBV18 and TRBJ2-1; D may be TRBD2 (5 bases). The CDR3 length is 16 residues. CDR1 KGHSH and CDR2 LQKENI come from the germline V gene. V shed 2 bases and J shed 5 bases, with 16 bases lying between them.

This clone was detected a few times. This chain connects TRBV6-4 to TRBJ2-1, with 13 positions matching TRBD2. The length of the CDR3 is 14 residues. CDR1 is MRHNA, CDR2 SNTAGT, per germline. V shed 4 bases and J 6 bases; nucleotides not matched to a gene: 0. The CDR3 bases are TGTGCCAGCAGTGGGACTAGCGGGAGCAATGAGCAGTTCTTC. As protein: CASSGTSGSNEQFF.

This rearrangement joins TRBV7-8 to TRBJ1-1; D gene uncertain. Trimming pared 1 base from V and 5 bases from J, leaving 8 bases between. The germline CDR1 and CDR2 sequences are SGHVS and FQNEAQ. This CDR3 has 13 residues. CDR3 loop: CASSLGGMTEAFF. The CDR3 DNA reads as TGTGCCAGCAGCTTAGGAGGGATGACTGAAGCTTTCTTT.

The chain recombines TRBV4-1 with TRBJ1-6; TRBD1 aligns across 8 bases. V trimming: 4 bases; J trimming: 5 bases; junction bases outside the gene matches: 4. In germline, CDR1 is MGHRA, CDR2 YSYEKL. The CDR3 has 15 amino acids. In DNA, the CDR3 is TGCGCCAGCAGCCGGACAGGGCGAAATAATTCACCCCTCCACTTT. It codes for CASSRTGRNNSPLHF.

This clone has a handful of counts. The chain has TRBV15 and TRBJ1-4, with D uncertain. Germline-derived CDR1 and CDR2 are LNHNV and YYDKDF (reference sequence). This CDR3 has 14 residues. The V end was cut by 4 bases, the J end by 1 base, with 7 bases between. The CDR3 DNA reads TGTGCCACCAGCACCGGGGAAACTAATGAAAAACTGTTTTTT. Its translation: CATSTGETNEKLFF.

The V call is TRBV9, the J call TRBJ1-1, with D tentatively TRBD1 (5 bases). Germline CDR1 is SGDLS and CDR2 is YYNGEE. This CDR3 region has 15 residues. The V end lost 4 bases, the J end lost 1 base, and 14 bases lay between the germline ends. CDR3 loop: CASSTGGSGNTEAFF. For the CDR3, the DNA is TGTGCCAGCAGCACCGGGGGGTCAGGGAACACTGAAGCTTTCTTT.

The CDR3 spells CASSLYYLQGKEQYF. Written as DNA, the CDR3 is TGTGCCAGCAGCCTTTACTATCTTCAGGGGAAGGAGCAGTACTTC. The rearrangement joins TRBV7-8 to TRBJ2-5; weak D call: TRBD1 (6 bases). Trimming left V 5 bases short and J 11 bases short, with 24 bases between. Germline lookup yields CDR1 SGHVS and CDR2 FQNEAQ. The length of the CDR3 is 15 residues.

The V call is TRBV7-9, the J call TRBJ1-6; 7 bases map to TRBD1. The J segment lost 12 bases and the V segment lost 2 bases, leaving 10 bases of the junction unmatched. The germline V gene encodes CDR1 SEHNR and CDR2 FQNEAQ (reference sequence). CDR3 size: 15 residues. CDR3 loop: CASSLLDRAFGPLHF. The CDR3 DNA reads TGTGCCAGCAGCTTACTTGACAGGGCTTTTGGACCCCTCCACTTT.

The genes are TRBV29-1 and TRBJ1-2, with TRBD1 matching over 7 bases. The CDR3 loop spans 15 amino acids. The germline V gene has CDR1 SQVTM and CDR2 ANQGSEA. With 4 bases clipped from V and 4 bases from J, the junction kept 12 bases outside the gene matches. The CDR3 coding sequence is TGCAGCGTTGCCCAGACAGGGAGAGAAGGCTATGGCTACACCTTC. Amino acid sequence: CSVAQTGREGYGYTF.

The chain links TRBV5-8 to TRBJ2-2, with a tentative D call TRBD1 (5 bases). CDR3 length: 12 residues. From germline, CDR1 is SGHTS and CDR2 YDEGEE. Deletions cut 4 bases from V and 7 bases from J, with 8 bases between. The chain's CDR3 is CASSLGVGELFF. The CDR3 DNA follows: TGTGCCAGCAGCCTAGGGGTCGGGGAGCTGTTTTTT.

A single count supports this clone. This chain joins TRBV7-9 and TRBJ2-1; TRBD1 is a possible D gene (5 bases). In germline, CDR1 is SEHNR, CDR2 FQNEAQ (reference sequence). Trimming took off 5 bases at V and 4 bases at J, with 12 bases between the two ends. There are 14 residues in the CDR3. CDR3 DNA sequence: TGTGCCAGCAGCCGAACGACAGATTACAATGAGCAGTTCTTC. Protein product: CASSRTTDYNEQFF.